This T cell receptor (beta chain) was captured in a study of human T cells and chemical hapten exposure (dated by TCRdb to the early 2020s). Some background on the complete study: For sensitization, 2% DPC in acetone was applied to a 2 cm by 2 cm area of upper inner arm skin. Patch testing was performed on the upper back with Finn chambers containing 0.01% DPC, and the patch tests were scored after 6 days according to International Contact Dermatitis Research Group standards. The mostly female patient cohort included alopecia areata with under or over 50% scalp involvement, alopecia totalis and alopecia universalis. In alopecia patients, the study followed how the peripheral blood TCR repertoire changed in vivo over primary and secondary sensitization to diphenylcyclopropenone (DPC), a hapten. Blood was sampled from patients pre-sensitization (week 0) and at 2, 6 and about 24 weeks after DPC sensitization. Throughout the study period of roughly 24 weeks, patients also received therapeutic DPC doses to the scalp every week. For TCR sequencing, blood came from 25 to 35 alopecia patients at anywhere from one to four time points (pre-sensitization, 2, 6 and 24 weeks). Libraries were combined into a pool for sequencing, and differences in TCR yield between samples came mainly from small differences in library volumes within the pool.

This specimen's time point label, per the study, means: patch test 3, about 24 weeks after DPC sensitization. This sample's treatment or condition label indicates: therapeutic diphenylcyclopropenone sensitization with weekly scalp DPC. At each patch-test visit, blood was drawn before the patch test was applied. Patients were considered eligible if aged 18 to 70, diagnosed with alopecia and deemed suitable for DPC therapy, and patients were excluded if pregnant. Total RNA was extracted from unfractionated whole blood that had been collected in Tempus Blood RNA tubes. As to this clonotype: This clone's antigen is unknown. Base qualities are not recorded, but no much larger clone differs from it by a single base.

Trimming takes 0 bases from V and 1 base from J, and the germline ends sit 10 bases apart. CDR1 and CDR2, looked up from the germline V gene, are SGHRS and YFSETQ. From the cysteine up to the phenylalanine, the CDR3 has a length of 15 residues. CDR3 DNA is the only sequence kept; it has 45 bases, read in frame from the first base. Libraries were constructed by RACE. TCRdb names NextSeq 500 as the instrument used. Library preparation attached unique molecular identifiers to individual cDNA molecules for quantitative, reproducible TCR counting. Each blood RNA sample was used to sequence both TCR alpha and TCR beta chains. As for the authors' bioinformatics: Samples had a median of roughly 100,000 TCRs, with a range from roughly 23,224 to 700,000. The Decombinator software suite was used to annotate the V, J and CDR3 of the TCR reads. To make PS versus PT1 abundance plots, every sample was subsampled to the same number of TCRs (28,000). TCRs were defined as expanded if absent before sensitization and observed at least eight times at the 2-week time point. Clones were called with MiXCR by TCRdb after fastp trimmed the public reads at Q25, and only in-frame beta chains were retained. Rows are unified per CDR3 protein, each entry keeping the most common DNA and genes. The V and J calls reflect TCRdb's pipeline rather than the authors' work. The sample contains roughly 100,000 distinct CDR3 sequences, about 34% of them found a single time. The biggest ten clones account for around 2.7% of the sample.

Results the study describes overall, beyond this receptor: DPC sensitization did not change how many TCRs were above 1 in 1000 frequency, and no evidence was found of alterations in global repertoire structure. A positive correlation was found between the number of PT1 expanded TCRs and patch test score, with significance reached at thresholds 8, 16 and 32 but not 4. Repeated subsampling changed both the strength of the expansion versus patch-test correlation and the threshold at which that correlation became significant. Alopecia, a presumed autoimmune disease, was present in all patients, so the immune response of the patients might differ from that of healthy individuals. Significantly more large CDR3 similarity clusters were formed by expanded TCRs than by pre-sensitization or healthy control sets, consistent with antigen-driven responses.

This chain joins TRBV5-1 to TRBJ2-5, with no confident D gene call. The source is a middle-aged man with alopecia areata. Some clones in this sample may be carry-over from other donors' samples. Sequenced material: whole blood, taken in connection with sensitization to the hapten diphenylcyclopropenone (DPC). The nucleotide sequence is TGCGCCAGCAGCTTGGACGGAGCCCTCCAAGAGACCCAGTACTTC. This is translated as CASSLDGALQETQYF.